This T cell receptor beta chain was sequenced during a study of blood T cell repertoires in COVID-19. Study overall: Spain, Italy and the United States supplied samples that represented acute and convalescent COVID-19.

A COVID-19 case was met by exposed participants within 2 weeks before study entry. TCRdb's table, derived via immunoSEQ multiplex PCR, lists solely in-frame clones and lacks some. The data hold about 300,000 clones, with about nine tenths observed a single time. The CDR3 totals 16 residues. Looked up from germline, CDR1 is MDHEN and CDR2 is SYDVKM. V dropped 4 bases and J dropped 5; count of bases not matched to a gene: 10. The sample consisted of PBMCs or T cells enriched from blood (not recorded which). V is TRBV28 and J is TRBJ2-3; the match to TRBD1 covers 9 bases. The TCR sequence derives from a woman aged 45-60 years who had been exposed to COVID-19. The CDR3 spells CASSSSSGQGRDTQYF. The CDR3 region has the DNA TGTGCCAGCAGTTCCTCCTCGGGACAGGGCCGAGATACGCAGTATTTT.